This TCR beta chain was observed in a study of cytomegalovirus exposure and HLA in healthy donors. Researchers ran the PCR with 60 Vbeta and 13 Jbeta primers. Only in-frame clones appear in the TCRdb table, and some are missing; sequencing was by immunoSEQ multiplex PCR. Here the sample spans about 170,000 clones, 77% being singletons. Remarks on this clone: Its target is unknown.

Notes on the study in general: Later on, analysis showed that most CMV-associated TCR beta chains appeared to be HLA-restricted. There were a few CMV-associated chains whose specificity for CMV antigens was confirmed in vitro.

From germline, CDR1 is LGHNA and CDR2 YSLEER. The CDR3 sequence is 16 residues long. V shed 5 bases and J 3 bases; nucleotides not matched to a gene: 13. The sequencing input was PBMCs. The chain is built from TRBV4-3 and TRBJ2-7; 7 nucleotides match TRBD2. This receptor was taken from a female donor in good health and CMV-seronegative. CDR3: CASSEVAGGNLYEQYF. The CDR3 DNA follows: TGCGCCAGCAGCGAAGTGGCCGGGGGGAACCTCTACGAGCAGTACTTC.